This T cell receptor beta chain was identified in a study of TET2 disruption in CD19-targeted CAR T cells (dated by TCRdb to 2017 to 2018). Study-wide context: Sample numbers were set by the original clinical trial design and sample availability, with no additional inclusion criteria.

Summary of the overall study and its limitations: Conclusions about the CAR T cells of the patient were based on extensive analysis of a single subject.

The immunoSEQ assay was used to perform TCR beta chain deep sequencing. As for the original processing: Only productive TCR beta rearrangements went into calculating clonotype frequencies. The immuneACCESS repertoire file appears here via TCRdb, limited to in-frame rearrangements. These files lack a portion of the clones; in checked studies, under half of the deficit traces to unresolved V genes, and the cause of the others is not known. From that table come the V and J calls and clone size; the DNA was used to work out D and trimming. The sample table includes 25,000 or so clones. The top ten constitute roughly 1.8% of the sample. With regard to this clone: Its specific antigen is unknown. With the read ending 3 residues before the CDR3 end, the germline J gene is used to fill in that end.

Taken with the paper, the label for treatment or condition translates to: autologous CTL019 cells: CD19 CAR with 4-1BB and CD3 zeta domains. The CD19 CAR incorporated TCR zeta and 4-1BB costimulatory signaling domains. Leukapheresis was used to collect T cells from peripheral blood for manufacturing CTL019. The DNeasy Blood and Tissue Kit was used to extract genomic DNA from pre-infusion T cells, peripheral blood, or sorted post-infusion T cells. CDR3 length: 14 amino acids, cysteine to phenylalanine. Only the CDR3 bases that were read are kept: 33 of them, in frame from base 1. The CDR1 and CDR2 encoded by the germline V gene are SNHLY and FYNNEI. Relative to germline, V is missing 7 bases and J is missing 10 bases, with 10 bases of the junction outside any gene match.

The TCR comes from a man aged 65 to 79 with chronic lymphocytic leukemia. The chain is encoded by TRBV2 joined to TRBJ1-4; the central 9 bases match TRBD1. The sequencing used CD8- CAR+ T cells sorted from cultured blood T cells, collected for CD19 CAR T cell therapy. Read against the paper, the sample's cell subset or site label means: CD8-negative CAR-positive T cells from the infusion product. The CDR3 protein sequence reads: CASTSGTGKAKLFF. The sequenced CDR3 bases are TGTGCCAGCACCTCCGGGACAGGGAAAGCAAAA.